The 8 T cell receptor beta chains in this list originate from one sample, sequenced in a study of regulatory T cells in long-lasting Graves disease. The time point: newly diagnosed GD, antithyroid drugs for less than 3 months. From RNA extracted from PBMCs, the TCR library was made. Library construction for TCR beta used iRepertoire HTBI primers and Arm-PCR of CDR3 regions. TCRdb reanalysed the multiplex PCR reads using MiXCR and keeps one entry per CDR3 protein. The data contain hundreds of thousands of distinct CDR3 sequences, 15% to 19% of them singletons. The material sequenced was peripheral blood mononuclear cells (PBMCs), taken at new diagnosis, from a patient treated with antithyroid drugs. The origin of the receptors is a female donor with Graves disease.

The rearrangement uses TRBV29-1 and TRBJ2-5, with D tentatively TRBD1 (6 bases). Trimming pared 4 bases from V and 5 bases from J, leaving 11 bases between. Germline V gene sequence: CDR1 SQVTM, CDR2 ANQGSEA. The CDR3 loop spans 12 amino acids. CDR3 residues: CSVVYREETQYF. CDR3 in DNA: TGCAGCGTTGTTTACAGGGAGGAGACCCAGTACTTC.

This clonotype was seen at least ten times. This chain joins TRBV10-3 and TRBJ2-3, with D possibly TRBD1 on 5 matching bases. The CDR3 loop spans 14 amino acids. V lost 0 bases and J lost 6, with 10 bases in between. CDR1 is ENHRY, CDR2 SYGVKD, per germline. Here the CDR3 reads CAISESGSGDTQYF. The DNA of the CDR3 is TGTGCCATCAGTGAGTCAGGTTCAGGGGATACGCAGTATTTT.

This clonotype was observed many times. The genes are TRBV9 and TRBJ2-1; tentative D call: TRBD2 (5 bases). CDR3 size: 12 residues. V dropped 3 bases and J dropped 9 bases, with 10 bases sitting between them. CDR1 is SGDLS and CDR2 is YYNGEE in the germline V gene. In DNA, the CDR3 is TGTGCCAGCAGCGCCACTAGTCCTGAGCAGTTCTTC. This translates into CASSATSPEQFF.

There are many counts of this clonotype. This chain uses TRBV11-2 with TRBJ2-2, with no clear D. The V end was cut by 3 bases, the J end by 9 bases, with 17 bases between. Germline V lookup: CDR1 SGHAT, CDR2 FQNNGV. The CDR3 runs to 15 residues. CDR3 region: CASSFTAPGDRELFF. The CDR3 DNA reads TGTGCCAGCAGCTTTACGGCGCCCGGAGACCGGGAGCTGTTTTTT.

This clonotype was counted at least ten times. The V and J genes are TRBV7-9 and TRBJ2-5; 8 positions match TRBD2. Germline values: CDR1 SEHNR, CDR2 FQNEAQ (reference sequence). CDR3 length: 17 residues. V shed 5 bases and J 5 bases; nucleotides not matched to a gene: 16. The CDR3 sequence: CASSPRRGGPITETQYF. CDR3 coding DNA: TGTGCCAGCAGCCCAAGACGGGGGGGCCCCATCACTGAGACCCAGTACTTC.

The chain employs TRBV11-1 and TRBJ2-3; 8 nucleotides match TRBD2. Germline CDR1 reads SGHAT; CDR2 reads FQDESV (reference sequence). CDR3 length: 15 amino acids. The V gene end was trimmed by 6 bases and the J gene end by 2 bases; junction bases not matched to a gene: 7. The CDR3 DNA is TGTGCCAGCAGTTACGGGGGGGGCCCCACAGATACGCAGTATTTT. Amino acid sequence: CASSYGGGPTDTQYF.

This clonotype was counted many times. The V call is TRBV28, the J call TRBJ2-7; 9 bases align to TRBD1. The length of the CDR3 is 14 residues. J lost 7 bases, V lost 5 bases, and 9 bases had no gene match. Germline assignment: CDR1 MDHEN and CDR2 SYDVKM. The CDR3 reads CASSPGDRVGEQYF. The CDR3 region has the DNA TGTGCCAGCAGTCCGGGGGACAGGGTAGGGGAGCAGTACTTC.

This clonotype was counted at least ten times. The CDR3 is CASSPRTGRGTEAFF. The CDR3 nucleotides read TGTGCCAGCAGTCCAAGGACGGGTAGGGGCACTGAAGCTTTCTTT. The chain uses TRBV7-6 and TRBJ1-1; TRBD1 might be the D (5 bases). The V gene's germline CDR1 is SGHVS and CDR2 FNYEAQ. Trimming took 6 bases from V and 4 from J, leaving 18 bases between them. The CDR3 is 15 residues long.